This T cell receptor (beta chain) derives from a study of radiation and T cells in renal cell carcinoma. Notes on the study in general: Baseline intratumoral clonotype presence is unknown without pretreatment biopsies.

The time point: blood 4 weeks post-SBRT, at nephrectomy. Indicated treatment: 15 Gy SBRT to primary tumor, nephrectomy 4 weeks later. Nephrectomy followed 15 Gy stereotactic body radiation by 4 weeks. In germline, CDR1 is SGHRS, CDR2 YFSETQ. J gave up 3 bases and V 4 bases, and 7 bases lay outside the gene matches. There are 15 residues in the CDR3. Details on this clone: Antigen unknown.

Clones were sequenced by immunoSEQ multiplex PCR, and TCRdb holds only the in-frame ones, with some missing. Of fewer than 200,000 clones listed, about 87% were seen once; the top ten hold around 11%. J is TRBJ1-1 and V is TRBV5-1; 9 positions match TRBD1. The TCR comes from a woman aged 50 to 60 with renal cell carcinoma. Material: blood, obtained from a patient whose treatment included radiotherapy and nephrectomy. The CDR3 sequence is CASSRDRAADTEAFF. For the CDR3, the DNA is TGCGCCAGCAGCAGGGACAGGGCCGCAGACACTGAAGCTTTCTTT.